The T cell receptor (beta chain) described here comes from a study of human T cells and chemical hapten exposure. The wider study: On the upper back, patch tests were applied with 0.01% DPC and read at 6 days. General study points: DPC sensitization left the count of TCRs above 1 in 1000 unchanged. Patch test scores rose with PT1 expanded TCR counts, a positive correlation.

There are a few counts of this clonotype. Its matching antigen is unknown. Authors' processing steps: TCRs per sample had a median of approximately 88,000 and ranged from 23,224 to 690,600. Each CDR3 protein is one row after TCRdb ran MiXCR on the RACE reads. Clone size and V and J calls follow TCRdb, not the original study. The table has around 250,000 distinct CDR3 sequences, around 9.3% seen once; the top ten hold about 2.5%. This CDR3 spans 14 amino acids. CDR1 and CDR2 from the germline V gene are DFQATT and SNEGSKA (reference sequence). Trimming cost V 1 base and J 6 bases; bases outside gene matches: 8. Time point meaning: pre-sensitization, week 0. Treatment in this sample: therapeutic diphenylcyclopropenone sensitization with weekly scalp DPC.

The sample consisted of whole blood, taken in connection with sensitization to the hapten diphenylcyclopropenone (DPC). The chain employs TRBV20-1 and TRBJ1-2; 7 bases agree with TRBD1. The receptor's source is a woman in her 40s with alopecia areata. Some clones in this sample may be carry-over from other donors' samples. As DNA, the CDR3 is TGCAGTGCTAGAGCCCACAGGGGTATCAATGGCTACACCTTC. Protein product: CSARAHRGINGYTF.